The present T cell receptor (beta chain) was sequenced within a study of blood T cell repertoires in COVID-19. Study-wide context: Sources were T cells, B-cell-depleted T cells, or PBMCs; the material itself was cDNA or gDNA.

In the source study's methods: Quantification of nucleated cells was approximated via reference gene primer amplification. Measured with immunoSEQ multiplex PCR; TCRdb has only the in-frame clones, and not every one. V, J and clone size reflect that table, while D and trimming were determined from the DNA. The data show about 250,000 clones, 80% to 90% seen once. Germline-derived CDR1 and CDR2 are SGHRS and YFSETQ. CDR3 length: 15 amino acids. J was trimmed by 6 bases and V by 1 base; bases with no gene match: 5. Cohort assignment relied on participant-reported clinical history. The TCR was taken from a man between 35 and 55 years old who had recovered from COVID-19. Sequenced sample: PBMCs or T cells enriched from blood (not recorded which). The rearrangement links TRBV5-1 to TRBJ1-5; 9 bases are shared with TRBD1. The CDR3 is CASSLTTGGSQPQHF. The CDR3 bases are TGCGCCAGCAGCTTGACCACAGGGGGCAGTCAGCCCCAGCATTTT.